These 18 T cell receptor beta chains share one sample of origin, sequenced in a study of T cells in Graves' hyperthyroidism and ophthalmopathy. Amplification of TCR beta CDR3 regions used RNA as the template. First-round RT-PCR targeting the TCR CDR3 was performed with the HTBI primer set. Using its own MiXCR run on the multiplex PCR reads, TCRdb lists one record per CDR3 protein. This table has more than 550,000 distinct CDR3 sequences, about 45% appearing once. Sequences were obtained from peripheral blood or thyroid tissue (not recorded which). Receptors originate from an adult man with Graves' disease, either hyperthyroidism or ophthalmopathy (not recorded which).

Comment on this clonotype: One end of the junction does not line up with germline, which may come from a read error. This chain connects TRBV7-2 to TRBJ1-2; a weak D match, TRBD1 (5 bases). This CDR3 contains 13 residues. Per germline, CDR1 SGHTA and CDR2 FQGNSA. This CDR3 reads CASRSSGYYGHTF. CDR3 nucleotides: TGTGCCAGCAGGAGCTCAGGGTACTATGGCCACACCTTC.

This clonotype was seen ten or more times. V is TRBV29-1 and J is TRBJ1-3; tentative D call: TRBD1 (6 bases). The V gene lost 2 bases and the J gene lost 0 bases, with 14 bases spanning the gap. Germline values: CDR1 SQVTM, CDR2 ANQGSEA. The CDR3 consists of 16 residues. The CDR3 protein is CSVEKDRRDSGNTIYF. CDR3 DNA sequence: TGCAGCGTTGAAAAGGACAGACGGGACTCTGGAAACACCATATATTTT.

The DNA for the CDR3 is TGCAGCGTTGAGCCCGCTAACTATGGCTACACCTTC. Translation: CSVEPANYGYTF. J is TRBJ1-2 and V is TRBV29-1; D is uncertain. Germline CDR1 reads SQVTM; CDR2 reads ANQGSEA. This CDR3 is built from 12 residues. Trimming removed 3 bases from V and 0 bases from J, with 5 bases in between.

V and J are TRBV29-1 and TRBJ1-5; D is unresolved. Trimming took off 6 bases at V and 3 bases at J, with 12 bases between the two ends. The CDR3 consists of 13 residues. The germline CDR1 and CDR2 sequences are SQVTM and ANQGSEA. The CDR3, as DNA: TGCAGCGTAGCGGGCGGCAACAATCAGCCCCAGCATTTT. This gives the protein CSVAGGNNQPQHF.

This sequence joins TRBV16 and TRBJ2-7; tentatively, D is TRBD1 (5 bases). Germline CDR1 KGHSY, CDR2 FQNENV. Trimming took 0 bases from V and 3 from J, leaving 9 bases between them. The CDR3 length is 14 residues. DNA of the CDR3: TGTGCCAGCAGCCAATCAGGGGCGCTCTACGAGCAGTACTTC. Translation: CASSQSGALYEQYF. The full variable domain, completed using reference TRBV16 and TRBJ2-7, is GEEVAQTPKHLVRGEGQKAKLYCAPIKGHSYVFWYQQVLKNEFKFLISFQNENVFDETGMPKERFSAKCLPNSPCSLEIQATKLEDSAVYFCASSQSGALYEQYFGPGTRLTVT.

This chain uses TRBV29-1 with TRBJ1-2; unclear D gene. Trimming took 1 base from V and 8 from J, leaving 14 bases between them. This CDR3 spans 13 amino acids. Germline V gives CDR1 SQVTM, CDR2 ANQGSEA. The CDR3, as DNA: TGCAGCGTTGAAGTTTTAAGGGTCGACGGCTACACCTTC. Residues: CSVEVLRVDGYTF. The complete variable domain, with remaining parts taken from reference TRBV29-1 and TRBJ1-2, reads SAVISQKPSRDICQRGTSLTIQCQVDSQVTMMFWYRQQPGQSLTLIATANQGSEATYESGFVIDKFPISRPNLTFSTLTVSNMSPEDSSIYLCSVEVLRVDGYTFGSGTRLTVV.

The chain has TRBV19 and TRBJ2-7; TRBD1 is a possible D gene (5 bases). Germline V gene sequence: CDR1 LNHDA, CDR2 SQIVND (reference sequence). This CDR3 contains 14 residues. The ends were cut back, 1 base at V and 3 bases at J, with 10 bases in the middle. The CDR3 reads CASSIGVGHYEQYF. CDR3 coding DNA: TGTGCCAGTAGTATAGGTGTGGGGCACTACGAGCAGTACTTC.

CDR3 protein: CASSGARGSPTEAFF. CDR3 nucleotide sequence: TGTGCCAGTAGTGGGGCTCGGGGCAGCCCCACTGAAGCTTTCTTT. The chain couples TRBV19 to TRBJ1-1; possibly TRBD1 for D (5 bases). The germline V gene has CDR1 LNHDA and CDR2 SQIVND (reference sequence). CDR3 length equals 15 residues. Trimming stripped 5 bases from V and 4 bases from J, with 17 bases between.

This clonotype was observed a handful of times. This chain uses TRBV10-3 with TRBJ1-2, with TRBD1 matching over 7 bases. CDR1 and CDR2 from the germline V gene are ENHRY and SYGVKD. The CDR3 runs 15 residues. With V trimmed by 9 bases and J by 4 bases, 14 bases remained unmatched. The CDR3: CAIRQQGNLSYGYTF. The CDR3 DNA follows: TGTGCCATAAGGCAACAGGGGAATCTTAGCTATGGCTACACCTTC.

CDR3 in amino acids: CATRSRVNNSPLHF. The CDR3 nucleotides are TGTGCCACTAGGTCCAGGGTGAATAATTCACCCCTCCACTTT. The gene calls are TRBV12-3 or TRBV12-4 and TRBJ1-6, with a weak D call TRBD1 (5 bases). This CDR3 spans 14 amino acids. V lost 10 bases and J lost 5, with 15 bases in between.

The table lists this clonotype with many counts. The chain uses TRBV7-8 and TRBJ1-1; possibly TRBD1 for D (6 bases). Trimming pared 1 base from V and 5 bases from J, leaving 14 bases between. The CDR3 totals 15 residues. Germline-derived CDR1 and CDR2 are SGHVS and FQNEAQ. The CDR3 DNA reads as TGTGCCAGCAGCTTAGAGGTCGGGGGCAGGACTGAAGCTTTCTTT. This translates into CASSLEVGGRTEAFF.

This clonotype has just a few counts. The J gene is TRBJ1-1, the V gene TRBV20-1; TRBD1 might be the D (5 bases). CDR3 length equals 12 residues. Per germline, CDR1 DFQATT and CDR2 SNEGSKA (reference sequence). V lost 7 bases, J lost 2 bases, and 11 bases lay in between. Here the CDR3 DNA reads TGCAGTGTTCGACAGCCTAACACTGAAGCTTTCTTT. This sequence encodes CSVRQPNTEAFF.

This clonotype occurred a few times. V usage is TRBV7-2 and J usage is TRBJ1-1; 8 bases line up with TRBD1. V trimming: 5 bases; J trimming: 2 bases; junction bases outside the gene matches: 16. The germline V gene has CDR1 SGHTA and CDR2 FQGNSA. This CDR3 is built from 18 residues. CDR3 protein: CASSPRPPGQAGNTEAFF. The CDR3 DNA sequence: TGTGCCAGCAGCCCCCGTCCCCCGGGACAGGCGGGAAACACTGAAGCTTTCTTT.

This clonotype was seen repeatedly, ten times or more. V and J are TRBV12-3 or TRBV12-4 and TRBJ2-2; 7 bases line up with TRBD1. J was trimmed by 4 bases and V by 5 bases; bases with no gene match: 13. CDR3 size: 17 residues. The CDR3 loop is CASSPDRAGTTTGELFF. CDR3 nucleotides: TGTGCCAGCAGTCCTGACAGGGCGGGCACCACCACCGGGGAGCTGTTTTTT.

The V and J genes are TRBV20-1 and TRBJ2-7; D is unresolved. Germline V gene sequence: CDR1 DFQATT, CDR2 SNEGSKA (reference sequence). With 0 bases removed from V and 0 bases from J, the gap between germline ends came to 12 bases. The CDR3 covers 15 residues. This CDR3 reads CSARDPQSSSYEQYF. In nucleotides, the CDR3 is TGCAGTGCTAGAGATCCTCAGAGTAGCTCCTACGAGCAGTACTTC.

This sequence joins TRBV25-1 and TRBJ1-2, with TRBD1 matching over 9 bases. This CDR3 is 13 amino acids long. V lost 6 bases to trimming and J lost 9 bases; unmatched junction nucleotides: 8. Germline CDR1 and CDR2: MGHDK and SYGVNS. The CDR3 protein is CASSVGQGTSYTF. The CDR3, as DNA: TGTGCCAGCAGCGTCGGACAGGGGACGAGCTACACCTTC.

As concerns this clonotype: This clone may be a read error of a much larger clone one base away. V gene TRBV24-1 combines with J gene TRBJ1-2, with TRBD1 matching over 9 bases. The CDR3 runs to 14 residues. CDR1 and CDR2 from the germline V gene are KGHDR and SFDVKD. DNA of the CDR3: TGTGCCAGTAGTGCCGGGACAGGGAACTATTGCTACACCTTC. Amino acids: CASSAGTGNYCYTF.

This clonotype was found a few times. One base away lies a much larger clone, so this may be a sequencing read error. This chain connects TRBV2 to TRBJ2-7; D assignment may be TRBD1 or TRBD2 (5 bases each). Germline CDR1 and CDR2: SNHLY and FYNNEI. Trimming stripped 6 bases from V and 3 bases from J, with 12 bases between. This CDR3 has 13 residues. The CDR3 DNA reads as TGTGCCAGCAGCTACCGGGACGGCTACGAGCAGTACTTC. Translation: CASSYRDGYEQYF.